This note documents a single T cell receptor (beta chain) sequence. No antigen is known for it. These data come from a study of post-analysis software for immune sequencing data. Regarding the study as a whole: About 5 TRBV segments appeared more often in patients than in controls, and TRBV5-6, TRBV5-1 and TRBV20-1 were among these. Normalized Chao1 diversity in multiple sclerosis patients fell significantly below that of controls.

The CDR3 has 15 amino acids. Trimming pared 6 bases from V and 7 bases from J, leaving 16 bases between. TCR beta cDNA libraries had unique molecular identifiers. The source material, about 0.95 to 10 million T cells, gave rise to about 520,000 cDNA molecules. TCRdb used MiXCR to reprocess the PCR reads, holding one entry per CDR3 protein. The table records roughly 600,000 distinct CDR3 sequences, around 47% of them present only once. The receptor was isolated from a girl between 5 and 17 years old with multiple sclerosis. The chain uses TRBV12-3 or TRBV12-4 and TRBJ2-6, with D uncertain. Sequenced input: blood. DNA of the CDR3: TGTGCCAGCAGCTCTTCCCTGGCGGTAGCCAACGTCCTGACTTTC. This codes for CASSSSLAVANVLTF.